A single sample is the source of the 22 T cell receptor beta chains below, sequenced in a study of blood T cell repertoires in COVID-19. Sequenced by immunoSEQ multiplex PCR; TCRdb stores in-frame clones only, minus some. The data contain roughly 200,000 clones, around 80% of them singletons. Sequenced: peripheral blood. Receptors were obtained from an elderly woman with COVID-19, enrolled during active disease.

V and J are TRBV5-1 and TRBJ2-3; D might be TRBD2 (7 bases). The germline gives CDR1 SGHRS, CDR2 YFSETQ. The CDR3 is made up of 19 amino acids. V shed 2 bases and J shed 3 bases, with 25 bases lying between them. The CDR3 loop reads CASSFIGWNTGRGTDTQYF. CDR3 nucleotides: TGCGCCAGCAGCTTCATCGGCTGGAACACAGGGCGGGGGACAGATACGCAGTATTTT. The full variable domain, rest sourced from reference TRBV5-1 and TRBJ2-3, is KAGVTQTPRYLIKTRGQQVTLSCSPISGHRSVSWYQQTPGQGLQFLFEYFSETQRNKGNFPGRFSGRQFSNSRSEMNVSTLELGDSALYLCASSFIGWNTGRGTDTQYFGPGTRLTVL.

V usage is TRBV6-5 and J usage is TRBJ1-2; D unresolved. This CDR3 has 13 residues. Germline V gene lookup returns CDR1 MNHEY and CDR2 SVGAGI. V lost 6 bases to trimming and J lost 3 bases, with 11 bases between them. CDR3 residues: CASRGTTDYGYTF. The CDR3 nucleotides are TGTGCCAGCAGGGGCACGACGGACTATGGCTACACCTTC.

The chain links TRBV3-1 (or the pseudogene TRBV3-2) to TRBJ1-6, with 8 bases that match TRBD1. Germline CDR1 is LGHDT and CDR2 is YNNKEL (reference sequence). The CDR3 is 13 residues long. The V segment lost 8 bases and the J segment 7 bases; nucleotides outside the gene matches: 4. This chain's CDR3 is CASSGQGNSPLHF. CDR3 DNA sequence: TGTGCCAGCTCAGGACAGGGAAATTCACCCCTCCACTTT.

The rearrangement uses TRBV3-1 (or the pseudogene TRBV3-2) and TRBJ1-4; TRBD1 might be the D (5 bases). CDR3 length equals 13 residues. Germline assignment: CDR1 LGHDT and CDR2 YNNKEL (reference sequence). The ends were cut back, 7 bases at V and 7 bases at J, with 13 bases in the middle. The DNA for the CDR3 is TGTGCCAGCACCGGCAGGGTAGGTGAAAAACTGTTTTTT. Its translation: CASTGRVGEKLFF.

V is TRBV9 and J is TRBJ2-2; a possible D gene is TRBD1 (6 bases). The CDR3 sequence is 15 residues long. Germline-derived CDR1 and CDR2 are SGDLS and YYNGEE. Trimming cost V 3 bases and J 4 bases, with 13 bases left between them. The CDR3 DNA follows: TGTGCCAGCAGCGCCTCCGGGACACGCACCGGGGAGCTGTTTTTT. Translating gives CASSASGTRTGELFF.

This clone came up a few times. This chain connects TRBV12-3 or TRBV12-4 to TRBJ1-5, with 8 positions matching TRBD1. CDR3 length: 13 residues. Unmatched junction bases numbered 4, after V lost 6 bases and J lost 6 bases. This CDR3 is CASRGQAGQPQHF. The CDR3 coding sequence is TGTGCCAGCAGGGGACAGGCGGGTCAGCCCCAGCATTTT.

The rearrangement uses TRBV6-9 and TRBJ2-3; 7 bases align to TRBD1. The length of the CDR3 is 14 residues. Trimming removed 10 bases from V and 7 bases from J; junction bases left unmatched: 14. From germline, CDR1 is MNHGY and CDR2 SVAAGI. CDR3 region: CATNPGQDAHTQYF. The CDR3 coding sequence is TGTGCCACCAACCCTGGACAGGACGCCCATACGCAGTATTTT.

J is TRBJ1-2 and V is TRBV6-2 or TRBV6-3, with a possible D match to TRBD1 (5 bases). This CDR3 spans 15 amino acids. V lost 5 bases to trimming and J lost 5 bases, with 18 bases between them. The germline gives CDR1 MNHEY, CDR2 SVGEGT. The CDR3 loop is CASSPPPGRGYGYTF. The CDR3 DNA reads TGTGCCAGCAGTCCCCCCCCAGGAAGGGGATATGGCTACACCTTC.

CDR3 in amino acids: CASSTHEGQGRLGNTIYF. The CDR3 coding sequence is TGCGCCAGCAGCACTCACGAGGGACAGGGGCGCCTTGGAAACACCATATATTTT. The chain carries TRBV4-1 and TRBJ1-3; 10 positions match TRBD1. The CDR3 totals 18 residues. Germline loops: CDR1 MGHRA, CDR2 YSYEKL. The V gene end was trimmed by 5 bases and the J gene end by 3 bases; junction bases not matched to a gene: 13.

The chain couples TRBV7-8 to TRBJ1-2, with a possible D match to TRBD1 (5 bases). CDR1 is SGHVS and CDR2 is FQNEAQ in the germline V gene. CDR3 length: 16 amino acids. The V end lost 1 base, the J end lost 8 bases, and 20 bases lay between the germline ends. This chain's CDR3 is CASSLDGPRGSWGYTF. The CDR3, as DNA: TGTGCCAGCAGCTTAGACGGACCGCGGGGCAGCTGGGGCTACACCTTC. The whole variable domain, filled in from reference TRBV7-8 and TRBJ1-2, reads GAGVSQSPRYKVAKRGQDVALRCDPISGHVSLFWYQQALGQGPEFLTYFQNEAQLDKSGLPSDRFFAERPEGSVSTLKIQRTQQEDSAVYLCASSLDGPRGSWGYTFGSGTRLTVV.

The chain links TRBV3-1 (or the pseudogene TRBV3-2) to TRBJ2-1, with 15 bases that match TRBD2. With 1 base clipped from V and 9 bases from J, the junction kept 1 base outside the gene matches. The CDR3 runs to 15 residues. Germline-derived CDR1 and CDR2 are LGHDT and YNNKEL (reference sequence). CDR3 sequence (DNA): TGTGCCAGCAGCCAAGGGGGACTAGCGGGAGGTGAGCAGTTCTTC. This gives the protein CASSQGGLAGGEQFF.

The chain is built from TRBV21-1 and TRBJ1-2; the D call TRBD1 from the table was never checked on the DNA. TRBV21-1 is an annotated pseudogene. The CDR3 has 12 amino acids. The DNA of the CDR3 is TGTGCCAGCAGCAAAGACAGGTGGAATAACACCTTC. Amino acid sequence: CASSKDRWNNTF.

The chain combines TRBV18 with TRBJ2-7; D might be TRBD1 (6 bases). Germline CDR1 reads KGHSH; CDR2 reads LQKENI. The V gene lost 3 bases and the J gene lost 3 bases, with 15 bases spanning the gap. The CDR3 is 15 amino acids. As DNA, the CDR3 is TGTGCCAGCTCACCGGACAGTACCACAAACTACGAGCAGTACTTC. Protein product: CASSPDSTTNYEQYF.

The rearrangement uses TRBV12-3 or TRBV12-4 and TRBJ2-5; D remains ambiguous. The CDR3 consists of 12 residues. The ends were cut back, 8 bases at V and 3 bases at J, with 10 bases in the middle. The DNA for the CDR3 is TGTGCCAGCGGGCCGCGAGAAGAGACCCAGTACTTC. This encodes CASGPREETQYF.

The sample holds one count of this clone. Other DNA sequences in the sample encode the same CDR3. The chain couples TRBV29-1 to TRBJ2-2, with a weak D call TRBD2 (6 bases). V was trimmed by 6 bases and J by 4 bases, leaving 9 bases between them. Germline V gene sequence: CDR1 SQVTM, CDR2 ANQGSEA. This CDR3 contains 12 residues. This CDR3 reads CSVGGATGELFF. The CDR3 nucleotides are TGCAGCGTCGGGGGTGCCACCGGGGAGCTGTTTTTT.

The J gene is TRBJ1-5, the V gene TRBV5-6; 7 bases line up with TRBD1. The CDR3 has 13 amino acids. CDR1 and CDR2 (germline): SGHDT, YYEEEE. J gave up 4 bases and V 7 bases, and 5 bases lay outside the gene matches. The CDR3 DNA follows: TGTGCCAGCTCGACAGGGCGGAATCAGCCCCAGCATTTT. Protein: CASSTGRNQPQHF.

V gene TRBV19 combines with J gene TRBJ1-1; maybe TRBD1 (5 bases). The V gene's germline CDR1 is LNHDA and CDR2 SQIVND (reference sequence). The CDR3 runs 13 residues. The ends were cut back, 5 bases at V and 1 base at J, with 8 bases in the middle. In DNA form, the CDR3 reads TGTGCCAGTAGTCCCCAGGGGAACACTGAAGCTTTCTTT. Its protein product is CASSPQGNTEAFF.

V usage is TRBV18 and J usage is TRBJ2-3; 12 positions agree with TRBD1. The CDR3 totals 16 residues. Looked up from germline, CDR1 is KGHSH and CDR2 is LQKENI. With V trimmed by 4 bases and J by 4 bases, 6 bases remained unmatched. The CDR3 coding sequence is TGTGCCAGCTCACAGTCGGGACAGGGGGCCGCAGATACGCAGTATTTT. Protein: CASSQSGQGAADTQYF.

This sequence joins TRBV5-4 and TRBJ1-5, with a weak D call TRBD1 (5 bases). This CDR3 has 15 residues. Trimming removed 4 bases from V and 7 bases from J, with 18 bases in between. The germline gives CDR1 SGHNT, CDR2 YYREEE (reference sequence). CDR3 bases: TGTGCCAGCAGCAACTGGCCTACAGGAGACCAGCCCCAGCATTTT. Translation: CASSNWPTGDQPQHF.

This clone was detected only once. The rearrangement links TRBV5-1 to TRBJ1-2; D call uncertain. Germline V gene sequence: CDR1 SGHRS, CDR2 YFSETQ. The CDR3 extends over 13 amino acids. Trimming removed 0 bases from V and 1 base from J, with 4 bases in between. Here the CDR3 reads CASSLGGNYGYTF. CDR3 bases: TGCGCCAGCAGCTTGGGAGGTAACTATGGCTACACCTTC.

This clone has a single count. This rearrangement joins TRBV7-9 to TRBJ1-3, with 7 nucleotides matching TRBD1. CDR3 size: 15 residues. CDR1 and CDR2 (germline): SEHNR, FQNEAQ (reference sequence). Germline trimming cut 4 bases from V and 4 bases from J; bases unmatched to any gene: 7. The CDR3 DNA follows: TGTGCCAGCAGCTCTTCGACAGGGAGCGGAAACACCATATATTTT. This encodes CASSSSTGSGNTIYF.

There are a few counts of this clone. The rearrangement joins TRBV9 to TRBJ1-1; 10 nucleotides agree with TRBD1. Trimming took 2 bases from V and 4 from J; bases not matched to a gene: 5. CDR1 SGDLS and CDR2 YYNGEE come from the germline V gene. The CDR3 runs 15 residues. CDR3 coding DNA: TGTGCCAGCAGCGTGACAGGGGGCGTCGGCACTGAAGCTTTCTTT. Protein: CASSVTGGVGTEAFF.